Measured by frequency, the clone carrying this T cell receptor (beta chain) is medium-sized. Its antigen is unidentified. This record belongs to a study of CXCR3-negative and CXCR3-positive naive CD8 T cells. Points from the study as a whole: Comparably high diversity marked both naive subsets, whereas memory CD8+ cells had much lower diversity. CXCR3-negative naive cells had less hydrophobic TRB CDR3s than did CXCR3-positive naive cells.

This CDR3 region has 13 residues. CDR1 SEHNR and CDR2 FQNEAQ come from the germline V gene (reference sequence). It was by 5' RACE with UMI labels that the TRB cDNA libraries were prepared. Using the 5' RACE reads, TCRdb records one entry per CDR3 protein without DNA. The ten top clones account for 2.5%, within a sample of 4,500 to 5,000 distinct CDR3 sequences. This chain joins TRBV7-9 and TRBJ1-2; TCRdb's D call, TRBD1, is unchecked because there is no DNA. The receptor comes from a human donor in good health. Some clones in this sample may be carry-over from other donors' samples. Material: naive CXCR3+ CD8+ T cells from blood. The subset: CD45RO-CCR7+CD27+CD95- naive CD8+ T cells expressing CXCR3 (TNR3+). The CDR3: CASSYDRNYGYTF. Together with reference TRBV7-9 and TRBJ1-2, the CDR3 gives the full variable domain: DTGVSQNPRHKITKRGQNVTFRCDPISEHNRLYWYRQTLGQGPEFLTYFQNEAQLEKSRLLSDRFSAERPKGSFSTLEIQRTEQGDSAMYLCASSYDRNYGYTFGSGTRLTVV.